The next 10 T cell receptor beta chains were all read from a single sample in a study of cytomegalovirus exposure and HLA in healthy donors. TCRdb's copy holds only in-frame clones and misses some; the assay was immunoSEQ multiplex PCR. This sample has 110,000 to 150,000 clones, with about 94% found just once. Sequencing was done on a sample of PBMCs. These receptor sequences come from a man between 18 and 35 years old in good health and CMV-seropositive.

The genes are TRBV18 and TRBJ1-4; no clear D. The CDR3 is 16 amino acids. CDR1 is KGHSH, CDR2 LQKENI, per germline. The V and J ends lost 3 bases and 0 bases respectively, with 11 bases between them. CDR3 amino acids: CASSPQRVATNEKLFF. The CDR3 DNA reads TGTGCCAGCTCACCCCAGAGGGTTGCAACTAATGAAAAACTGTTTTTT. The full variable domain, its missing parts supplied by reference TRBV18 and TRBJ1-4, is NAGVMQNPRHLVRRRGQEARLRCSPMKGHSHVYWYRQLPEEGLKFMVYLQKENIIDESGMPKERFSAEFPKEGPSILRIQQVVRGDSAAYFCASSPQRVATNEKLFFGSGTQLSVL.

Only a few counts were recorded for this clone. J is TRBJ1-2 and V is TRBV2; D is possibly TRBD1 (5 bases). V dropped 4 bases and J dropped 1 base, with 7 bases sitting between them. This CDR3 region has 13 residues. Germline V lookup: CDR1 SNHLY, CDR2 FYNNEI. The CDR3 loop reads CASSGQINYGYTF. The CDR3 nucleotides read TGTGCCAGCAGTGGACAGATTAACTATGGCTACACCTTC.

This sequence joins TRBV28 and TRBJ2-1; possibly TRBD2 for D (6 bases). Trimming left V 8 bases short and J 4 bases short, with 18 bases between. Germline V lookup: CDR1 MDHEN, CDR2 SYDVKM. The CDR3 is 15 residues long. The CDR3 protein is CASSFPGVGYNEQFF. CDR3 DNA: TGTGCCAGCTCGTTCCCGGGGGTCGGGTACAATGAGCAGTTCTTC.

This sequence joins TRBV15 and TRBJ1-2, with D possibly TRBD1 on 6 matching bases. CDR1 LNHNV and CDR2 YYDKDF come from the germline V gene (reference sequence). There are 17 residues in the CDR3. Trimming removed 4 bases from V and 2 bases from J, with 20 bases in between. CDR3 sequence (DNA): TGTGCCACCAGCACCCCCGGCCGTTACAGGGTCAACTATGGCTACACCTTC. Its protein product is CATSTPGRYRVNYGYTF.

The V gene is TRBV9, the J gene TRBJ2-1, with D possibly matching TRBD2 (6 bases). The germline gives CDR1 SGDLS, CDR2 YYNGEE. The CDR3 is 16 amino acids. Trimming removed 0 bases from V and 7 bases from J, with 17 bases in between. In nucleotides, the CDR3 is TGTGCCAGCAGCGTAGATGGACGGGAGAGGAGGAATGAGCAGTTCTTC. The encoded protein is CASSVDGRERRNEQFF.

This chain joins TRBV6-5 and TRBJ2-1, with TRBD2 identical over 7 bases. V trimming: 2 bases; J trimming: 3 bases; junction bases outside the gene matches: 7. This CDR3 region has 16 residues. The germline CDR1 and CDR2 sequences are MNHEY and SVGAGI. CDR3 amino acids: CASSYTLAEVYNEQFF. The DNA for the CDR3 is TGTGCCAGCAGTTACACCCTAGCGGAGGTCTACAATGAGCAGTTCTTC.

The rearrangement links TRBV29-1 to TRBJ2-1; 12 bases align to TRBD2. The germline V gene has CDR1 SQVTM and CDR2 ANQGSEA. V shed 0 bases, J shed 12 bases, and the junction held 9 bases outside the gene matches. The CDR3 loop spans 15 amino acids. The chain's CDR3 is CSVEDGTSGRWVQFF. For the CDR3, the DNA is TGCAGCGTTGAAGATGGAACTAGCGGGAGGTGGGTGCAGTTCTTC.

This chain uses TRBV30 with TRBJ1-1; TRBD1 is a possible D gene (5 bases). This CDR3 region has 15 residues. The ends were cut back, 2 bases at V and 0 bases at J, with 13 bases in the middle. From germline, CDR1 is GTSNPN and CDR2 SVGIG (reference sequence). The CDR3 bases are TGTGCCTGGAGTTGGGCACAGGCCTTGAACACTGAAGCTTTCTTT. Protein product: CAWSWAQALNTEAFF.

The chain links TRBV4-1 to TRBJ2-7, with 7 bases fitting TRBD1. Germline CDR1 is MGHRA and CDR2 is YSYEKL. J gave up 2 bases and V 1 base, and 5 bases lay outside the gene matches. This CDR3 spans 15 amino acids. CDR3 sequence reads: CASSQVQGLAYEQYF. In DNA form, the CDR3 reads TGCGCCAGCAGCCAAGTACAGGGGTTAGCCTACGAGCAGTACTTC.

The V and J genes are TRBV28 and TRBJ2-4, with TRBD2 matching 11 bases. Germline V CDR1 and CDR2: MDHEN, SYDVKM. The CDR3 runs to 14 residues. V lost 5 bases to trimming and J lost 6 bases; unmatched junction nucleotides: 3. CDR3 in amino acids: CASSPLAGGNIQYF. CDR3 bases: TGTGCCAGCAGTCCCCTAGCGGGAGGAAACATTCAGTACTTC.